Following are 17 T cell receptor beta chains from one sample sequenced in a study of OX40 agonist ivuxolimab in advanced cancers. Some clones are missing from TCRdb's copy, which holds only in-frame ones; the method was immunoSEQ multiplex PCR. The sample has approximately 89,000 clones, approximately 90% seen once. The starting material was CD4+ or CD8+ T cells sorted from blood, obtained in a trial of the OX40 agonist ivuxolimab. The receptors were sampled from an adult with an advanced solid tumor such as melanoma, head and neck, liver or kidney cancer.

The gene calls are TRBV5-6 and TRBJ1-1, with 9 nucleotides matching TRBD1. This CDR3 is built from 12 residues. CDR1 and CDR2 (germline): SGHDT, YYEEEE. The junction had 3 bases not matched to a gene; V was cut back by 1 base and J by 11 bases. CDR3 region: CASSLWDRAAFF. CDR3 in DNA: TGTGCCAGCAGCTTGTGGGACAGGGCGGCTTTCTTT.

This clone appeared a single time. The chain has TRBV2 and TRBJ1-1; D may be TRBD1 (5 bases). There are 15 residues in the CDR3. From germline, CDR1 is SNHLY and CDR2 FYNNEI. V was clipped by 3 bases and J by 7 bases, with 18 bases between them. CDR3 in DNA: TGTGCCAGCAGTGATCTAACCAGTGGGGCGGGTGAAGCTTTCTTT. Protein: CASSDLTSGAGEAFF.

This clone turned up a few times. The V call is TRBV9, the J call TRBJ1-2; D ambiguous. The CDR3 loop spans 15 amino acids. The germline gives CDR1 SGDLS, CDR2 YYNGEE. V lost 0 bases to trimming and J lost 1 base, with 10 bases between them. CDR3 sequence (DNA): TGTGCCAGCAGCGTAGTTACAGCTTATAACTATGGCTACACCTTC. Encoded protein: CASSVVTAYNYGYTF.

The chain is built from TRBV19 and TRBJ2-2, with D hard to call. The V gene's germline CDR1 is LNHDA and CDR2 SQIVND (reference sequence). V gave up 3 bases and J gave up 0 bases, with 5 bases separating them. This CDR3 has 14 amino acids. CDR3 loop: CASSIPANTGELFF. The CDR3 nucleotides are TGTGCCAGTAGTATTCCGGCGAACACCGGGGAGCTGTTTTTT.

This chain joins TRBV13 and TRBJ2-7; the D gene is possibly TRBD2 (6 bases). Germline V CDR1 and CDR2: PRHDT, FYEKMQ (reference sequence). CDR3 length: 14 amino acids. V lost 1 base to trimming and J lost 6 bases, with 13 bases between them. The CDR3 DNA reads TGTGCCAGCAGCTTAGAGGGGCTGCGGGGCGAGCAGTACTTC. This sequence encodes CASSLEGLRGEQYF.

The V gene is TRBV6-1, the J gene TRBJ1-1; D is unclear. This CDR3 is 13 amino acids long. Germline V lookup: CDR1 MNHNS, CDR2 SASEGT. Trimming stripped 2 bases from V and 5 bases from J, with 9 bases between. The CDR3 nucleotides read TGTGCCAGCAGTGAAAGTCTGCGAACTGAAGCTTTCTTT. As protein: CASSESLRTEAFF.

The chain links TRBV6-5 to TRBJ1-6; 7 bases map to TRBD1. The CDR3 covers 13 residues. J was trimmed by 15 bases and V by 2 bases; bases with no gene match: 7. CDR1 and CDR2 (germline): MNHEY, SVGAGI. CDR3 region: CASSYGDSFNLHF. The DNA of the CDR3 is TGTGCCAGCAGTTACGGGGACAGTTTCAACCTCCACTTT.

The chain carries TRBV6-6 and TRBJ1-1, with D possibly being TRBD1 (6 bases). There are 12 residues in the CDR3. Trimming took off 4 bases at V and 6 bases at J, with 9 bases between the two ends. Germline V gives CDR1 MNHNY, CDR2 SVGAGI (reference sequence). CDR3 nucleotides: TGTGCCAGCAGTTCACAGGGAGCTGAAGCTTTCTTT. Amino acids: CASSSQGAEAFF.

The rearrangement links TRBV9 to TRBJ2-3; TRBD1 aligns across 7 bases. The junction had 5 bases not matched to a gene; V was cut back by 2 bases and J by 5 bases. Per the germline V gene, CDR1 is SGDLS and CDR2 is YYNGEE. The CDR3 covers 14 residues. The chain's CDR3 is CASSVRGTVDTQYF. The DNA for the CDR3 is TGTGCCAGCAGCGTTCGAGGGACAGTAGATACGCAGTATTTT.

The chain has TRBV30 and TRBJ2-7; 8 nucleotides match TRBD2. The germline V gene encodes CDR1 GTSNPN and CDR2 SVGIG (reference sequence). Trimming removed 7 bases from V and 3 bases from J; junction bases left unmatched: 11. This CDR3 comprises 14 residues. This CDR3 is CASAGGGPLYEQYF. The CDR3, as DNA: TGTGCCTCCGCCGGCGGGGGGCCCCTCTACGAGCAGTACTTC.

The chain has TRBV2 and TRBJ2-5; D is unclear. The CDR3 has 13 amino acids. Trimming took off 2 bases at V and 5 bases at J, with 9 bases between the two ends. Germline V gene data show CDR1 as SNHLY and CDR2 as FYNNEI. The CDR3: CASSELNGETQYF. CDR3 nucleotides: TGTGCCAGCAGTGAATTGAACGGGGAGACCCAGTACTTC.

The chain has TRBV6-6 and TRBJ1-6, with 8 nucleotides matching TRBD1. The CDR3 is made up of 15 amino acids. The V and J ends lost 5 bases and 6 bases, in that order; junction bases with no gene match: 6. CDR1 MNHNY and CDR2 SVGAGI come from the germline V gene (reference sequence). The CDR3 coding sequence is TGTGCCAGCAGTCCGCCGGGACAGGCTAATTCACCCCTCCACTTT. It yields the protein CASSPPGQANSPLHF.

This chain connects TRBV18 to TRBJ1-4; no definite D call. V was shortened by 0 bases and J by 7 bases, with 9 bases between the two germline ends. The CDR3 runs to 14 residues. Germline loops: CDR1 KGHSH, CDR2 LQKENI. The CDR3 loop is CASSPPGFFEKLFF. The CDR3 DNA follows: TGTGCCAGCTCACCACCGGGTTTTTTTGAAAAACTGTTTTTT.

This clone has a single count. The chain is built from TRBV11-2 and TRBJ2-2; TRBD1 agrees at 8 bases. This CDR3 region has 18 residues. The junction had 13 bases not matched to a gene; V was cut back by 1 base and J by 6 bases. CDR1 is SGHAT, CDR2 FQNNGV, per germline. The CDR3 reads CASSLVSRAGGRAGELFF. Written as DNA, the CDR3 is TGTGCCAGCAGCTTAGTCTCTCGGGCAGGGGGCCGGGCCGGGGAGCTGTTTTTT.

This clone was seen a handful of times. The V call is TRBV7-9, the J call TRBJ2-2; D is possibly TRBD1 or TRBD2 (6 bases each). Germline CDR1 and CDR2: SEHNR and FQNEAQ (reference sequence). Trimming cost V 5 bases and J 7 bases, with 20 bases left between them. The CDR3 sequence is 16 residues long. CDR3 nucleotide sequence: TGTGCCAGCAGCCCCCATCTTGGCAGGGGAGGCGGGGAGCTGTTTTTT. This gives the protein CASSPHLGRGGGELFF.

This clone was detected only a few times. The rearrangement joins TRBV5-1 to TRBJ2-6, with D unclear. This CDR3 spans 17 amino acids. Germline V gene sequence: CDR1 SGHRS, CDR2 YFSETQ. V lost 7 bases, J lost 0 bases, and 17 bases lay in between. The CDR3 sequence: CASQFKPGFSGANVLTF. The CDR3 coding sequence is TGCGCCAGCCAATTTAAACCGGGTTTCTCTGGGGCCAACGTCCTGACTTTC.

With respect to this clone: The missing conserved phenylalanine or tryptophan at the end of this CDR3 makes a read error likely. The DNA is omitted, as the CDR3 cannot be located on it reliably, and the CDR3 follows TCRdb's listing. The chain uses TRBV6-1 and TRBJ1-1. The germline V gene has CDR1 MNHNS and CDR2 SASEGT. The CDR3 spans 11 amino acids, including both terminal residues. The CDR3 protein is CASSPRGIGPL.